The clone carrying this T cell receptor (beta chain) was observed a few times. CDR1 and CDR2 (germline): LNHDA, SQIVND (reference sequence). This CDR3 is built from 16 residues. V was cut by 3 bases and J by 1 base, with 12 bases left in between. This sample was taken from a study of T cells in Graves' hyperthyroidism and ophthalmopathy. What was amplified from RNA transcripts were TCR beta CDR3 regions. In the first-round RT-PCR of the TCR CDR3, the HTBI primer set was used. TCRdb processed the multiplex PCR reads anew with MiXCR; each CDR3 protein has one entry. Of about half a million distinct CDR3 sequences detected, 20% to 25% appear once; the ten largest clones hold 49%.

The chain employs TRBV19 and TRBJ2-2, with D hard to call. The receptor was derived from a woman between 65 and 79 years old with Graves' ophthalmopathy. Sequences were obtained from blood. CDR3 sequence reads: CASSISLLLNTGELFF. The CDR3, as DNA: TGTGCCAGTAGTATCTCCCTTCTATTGAACACCGGGGAGCTGTTTTTT.